This T cell receptor beta chain was recorded in a study of blood T cells in healthy people across ages. Collection of 8.5 to 10 milliliters of peripheral blood was performed for each donor. A second PCR of about 7 to 12 cycles used a sample-barcoded 5' primer and a J-beta primer mix. TCRdb processed the 5' RACE reads anew with MiXCR; each CDR3 protein has one entry. The sample carries about 800,000 distinct CDR3 sequences, nearly 60% recorded once. On this clonotype itself: At one end, the junction sequence differs from germline, possibly due to a read error.

Germline lookup yields CDR1 SSHAT and CDR2 FNYEAQ (reference sequence). The CDR3 contains 17 residues. The V and J genes are TRBV7-7 and TRBJ2-7; 8 bases fit TRBD1. Sample: blood. The clonotype comes from a man aged 25 to 45 in good health. The CDR3 coding sequence is TGTGCTAGCAGCTTAGTCAGGGGGCCTCCCCCCCAATACGAGCAGTACTTC. Its translation: CASSLVRGPPPQYEQYF.